This T cell receptor (beta chain) was recovered during a study of CD8+CD57+ T cells in acquired aplastic anemia. Patients chosen for sequencing had CD8+CD57+ cells that had expanded, as shown by flow cytometry. Genomic DNA was employed as the template in profiling TCR beta VDJ and CDR3. One entry per CDR3 protein results from TCRdb running MiXCR on the reads. Altogether roughly 160,000 distinct CDR3 sequences are present, about 64% being singletons, with the ten largest covering about 50%. The clonotype comes from a human donor with aplastic anemia. Sequenced material: sorted CD4+, CD8+, or CD8+CD57+ T cells (not recorded which) from PBMCs.

The CDR3, as DNA: TGTGCCAGCAGCCCACCGGGGATCTACGAGCAGTACTTC. Translation gives CASSPPGIYEQYF. The V and J genes are TRBV6-1 and TRBJ2-7, with a weak D call TRBD2 (5 bases). Germline V gene data show CDR1 as MNHNS and CDR2 as SASEGT. V was trimmed by 6 bases and J by 3 bases, leaving 12 bases between them. The CDR3 contains 13 residues.